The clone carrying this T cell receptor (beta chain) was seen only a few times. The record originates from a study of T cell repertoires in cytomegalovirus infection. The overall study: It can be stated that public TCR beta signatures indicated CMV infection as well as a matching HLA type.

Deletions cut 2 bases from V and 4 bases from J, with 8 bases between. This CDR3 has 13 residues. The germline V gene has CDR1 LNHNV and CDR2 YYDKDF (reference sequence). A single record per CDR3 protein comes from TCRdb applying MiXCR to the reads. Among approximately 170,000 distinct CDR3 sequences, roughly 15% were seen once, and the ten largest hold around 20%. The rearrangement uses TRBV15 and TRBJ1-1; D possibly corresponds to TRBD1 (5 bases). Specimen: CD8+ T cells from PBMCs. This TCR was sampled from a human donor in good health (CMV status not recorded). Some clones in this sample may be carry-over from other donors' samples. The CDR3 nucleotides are TGTGCCACCAGCAGACAGGGTAGCACTGAAGCTTTCTTT. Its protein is CATSRQGSTEAFF.